One sample yielded the 18 T cell receptor beta chains listed below, sequenced in a study of blood T cells in healthy people across ages. Primed by a sample-barcoded 5' primer and a J-beta primer mix, a second PCR proceeded for about 7 to 11 cycles. MiXCR was run by TCRdb on the 5' RACE reads, yielding one entry per CDR3 protein. The sample holds about 1 million distinct CDR3 sequences, 45% seen once. The sequenced material came from blood. Receptor source: a woman between 55 and 75 years old in good health.

The chain links TRBV20-1 to TRBJ2-1; TRBD2 matches 7 bases. V dropped 7 bases and J dropped 2; count of bases not matched to a gene: 11. Germline assignment: CDR1 DFQATT and CDR2 SNEGSKA (reference sequence). The CDR3 loop spans 15 amino acids. In DNA, the CDR3 is TGCAGTGGAGCTTCGGCGGGGAGGGCCTACAATGAGCAGTTCTTC. Its protein is CSGASAGRAYNEQFF.

This clonotype appeared once. V usage is TRBV6-5 and J usage is TRBJ1-5; 9 bases agree with TRBD1. The CDR3 runs to 20 residues. Germline-derived CDR1 and CDR2 are MNHEY and SVGAGI. The V gene end was trimmed by 0 bases and the J gene end by 1 base; junction bases not matched to a gene: 13. The CDR3 region is CASSYSAGTGRVISNQPQHF. As DNA, the CDR3 is TGTGCCAGCAGTTACTCAGCCGGGACAGGGCGTGTCATAAGCAATCAGCCCCAGCATTTT.

The chain links TRBV12-3 or TRBV12-4 to TRBJ2-3; 9 positions match TRBD1. The CDR3 consists of 15 residues. The V segment lost 5 bases and the J segment 4 bases; nucleotides outside the gene matches: 7. The CDR3 here is CASSQDRGGADTQYF. CDR3 coding DNA: TGTGCCAGCAGTCAGGACAGGGGAGGGGCAGATACGCAGTATTTT.

This clonotype appeared a single time. V is TRBV12-3 or TRBV12-4 and J is TRBJ2-1, with 9 bases fitting TRBD2. This CDR3 region has 17 residues. Losses at the gene ends were 3 bases for V and 6 bases for J; bases not matched to a gene: 12. In DNA, the CDR3 is TGTGCCAGCAGTTTTCTCGCTTCCGGGACTAGCATCAATGAGCAGTTCTTC. Protein product: CASSFLASGTSINEQFF.

The chain joins TRBV29-1 to TRBJ1-2; D not certain. Per germline, CDR1 SQVTM and CDR2 ANQGSEA. Trimming cost V 4 bases and J 5 bases, with 8 bases left between them. The CDR3 spans 11 residues. CDR3 loop: CSVAGTYGYTF. The CDR3 DNA follows: TGCAGCGTTGCGGGCACGTATGGCTACACCTTC. Drawing the rest from reference TRBV29-1 and TRBJ1-2, the complete variable domain is SAVISQKPSRDICQRGTSLTIQCQVDSQVTMMFWYRQQPGQSLTLIATANQGSEATYESGFVIDKFPISRPNLTFSTLTVSNMSPEDSSIYLCSVAGTYGYTFGSGTRLTVV.

V is TRBV6-6 and J is TRBJ2-5; a possible D gene is TRBD2 (7 bases). This CDR3 comprises 14 residues. Germline loops: CDR1 MNHNY, CDR2 SVGAGI (reference sequence). Here the CDR3 reads CTNSPTGRGETQYF. The CDR3 coding sequence is TGTACCAACAGCCCCACAGGGAGGGGGGAGACCCAGTACTTC.

With respect to this clonotype: This may come from a read error, since a much larger clone is one base off. The chain has TRBV29-1 and TRBJ2-1, with D perhaps matching TRBD2 (5 bases). Germline V lookup: CDR1 SQVTM, CDR2 ANQGSEA. V gave up 7 bases and J gave up 6 bases, with 10 bases separating them. The CDR3 is made up of 11 amino acids. The CDR3 DNA sequence: TGCAGCGGTGGAAGCGGCAATGAGCAGTTCTTC. Its translation is CSGGSGNEQFF.

The chain links TRBV20-1 to TRBJ2-4; maybe TRBD2 (5 bases). TRBJ2-7 explains the end of the DNA better; the J call may be wrong. Germline CDR1 reads DFQATT; CDR2 reads SNEGSKA (reference sequence). The CDR3 consists of 15 residues. CDR3 loop: CSAHSVSVSVYEQYF. The CDR3 DNA reads as TGCAGTGCACATTCCGTTTCTGTTAGCGTCTACGAGCAGTACTTC.

The chain combines TRBV29-1 with TRBJ1-2; TRBD1 aligns across 7 bases. CDR1 and CDR2 from the germline V gene are SQVTM and ANQGSEA. The V segment lost 1 base and the J segment 2 bases; nucleotides outside the gene matches: 4. This CDR3 spans 14 amino acids. CDR3 sequence reads: CSVEGEQGNYGYTF. The CDR3 nucleotides are TGCAGCGTTGAAGGGGAACAGGGGAACTATGGCTACACCTTC.

This rearrangement joins TRBV29-1 to TRBJ2-5; 12 positions match TRBD2. The ends lost 2 bases at V and 6 bases at J; junction bases unmatched: 13. The CDR3 length is 17 residues. In germline, CDR1 is SQVTM, CDR2 ANQGSEA. CDR3 nucleotide sequence: TGCAGCGTTGAAAGTGAAGTGACTAGCGGGAGACGGAAGACCCAGTACTTC. Amino acid sequence: CSVESEVTSGRRKTQYF.

The V and J genes are TRBV14 and TRBJ1-2; D not certain. With 0 bases removed from V and 7 bases from J, the gap between germline ends came to 15 bases. The CDR3 spans 15 residues. Germline V lookup: CDR1 SGHDN, CDR2 FVKESK. CDR3 residues: CASSQEAGVLSGYTF. For the CDR3, the DNA is TGTGCCAGCAGCCAAGAGGCGGGCGTTTTGTCTGGCTACACCTTC.

Note on this clonotype: An end of the junction does not agree with germline; a read error may underlie this. This sequence joins TRBV20-1 and TRBJ2-5, with 7 bases lining up with TRBD2. CDR3 length: 14 residues. CDR1 DFQATT and CDR2 SNEGSKA come from the germline V gene (reference sequence). The CDR3 region is CSAMASGDQEAQYF. The DNA of the CDR3 is TGCAGTGCTATGGCTAGCGGCGATCAAGAGGCCCAGTACTTC.

The V and J genes are TRBV11-2 and TRBJ2-1; 7 bases are a match to TRBD2. Germline V gene sequence: CDR1 SGHAT, CDR2 FQNNGV. This CDR3 contains 16 residues. Trimming at V came to 2 bases and at J to 3 bases, leaving 7 bases not matched to a gene. The CDR3 spells CASSLSPSGDYNEQFF. CDR3 sequence (DNA): TGTGCCAGCAGCTTATCACCTAGCGGTGACTACAATGAGCAGTTCTTC.

This chain uses TRBV12-3 or TRBV12-4 with TRBJ2-7, with 10 bases aligning to TRBD2. The CDR3 consists of 15 residues. V was clipped by 3 bases and J by 6 bases; unmatched bases: 8. The CDR3 DNA reads as TGTGCCAGCAGTTTTTTTCTAGCGGGAGTCGGCGAGCAGTACTTC. It translates to CASSFFLAGVGEQYF.

The chain carries TRBV2 and TRBJ2-7; no clear D. Per germline, CDR1 SNHLY and CDR2 FYNNEI. Trimming removed 2 bases at V and 4 bases at J, with 12 bases between. The CDR3 loop spans 14 amino acids. The CDR3 nucleotides are TGTGCCAGCAGTGAACGTGGGAAAGGGTACGAGCAGTACTTC. Amino acid sequence: CASSERGKGYEQYF.

This chain links TRBV11-2 with TRBJ2-3; the match to TRBD2 covers 10 bases. V gave up 7 bases and J gave up 4 bases; unmatched junction bases: 14. Germline assignment: CDR1 SGHAT and CDR2 FQNNGV. The CDR3 sequence is 17 residues long. DNA of the CDR3: TGTGCCAGCACCAAACCCCACCTAGCGGGAGTAGCAGATACGCAGTATTTT. Protein sequence: CASTKPHLAGVADTQYF.

The J gene is TRBJ2-1, the V gene TRBV3-1; 8 bases are shared with TRBD2. The CDR3 is 15 amino acids. V lost 6 bases, J lost 3 bases, and 7 bases stayed unmatched. Germline-derived CDR1 and CDR2 are LGHDT and YNNKEL (reference sequence). For the CDR3, the DNA is TGTGCCAGCAGACTTGGCGGGGGGTTCTACAATGAGCAGTTCTTC. Protein product: CASRLGGGFYNEQFF.

J is TRBJ1-4 and V is TRBV27; D is perhaps TRBD1 (5 bases). This CDR3 has 15 residues. V gave up 2 bases and J gave up 3 bases, with 10 bases separating them. From germline, CDR1 is MNHEY and CDR2 SMNVEV (reference sequence). In DNA, the CDR3 is TGTGCCAGCAGTTTAGGGCAGGGACCTAATGAAAAACTGTTTTTT. This translates into CASSLGQGPNEKLFF.